Presented here are 32 T cell receptor beta chains from one specimen sequenced in a study of T cells in Graves' hyperthyroidism and ophthalmopathy. The CDR3 regions of TCR beta were amplified from RNA transcripts. Researchers ran a first-round RT-PCR on the TCR CDR3 using the HTBI primer set. TCRdb passed the multiplex PCR reads through MiXCR, listing each CDR3 protein once. The table includes fewer than 650,000 distinct CDR3 sequences, around 14% detected once. The sample taken for sequencing was blood. These receptors were obtained from a woman aged 25-40 years with Graves' hyperthyroidism that later progressed to Graves' ophthalmopathy.

This clonotype was detected ten times or more. The gene calls are TRBV20-1 and TRBJ2-7, with D unresolved. V lost 2 bases and J 1 base, leaving 9 bases between the germline ends. The germline CDR1 and CDR2 sequences are DFQATT and SNEGSKA (reference sequence). The CDR3 has 13 amino acids. CDR3 in amino acids: CSARTGSSYEQYF. The CDR3 nucleotides are TGCAGTGCTAGAACCGGGTCTTCCTACGAGCAGTACTTC.

This clonotype was detected ten times or more. The CDR3 coding sequence is TGTGCCACCGGGCTTGGCTCCTACAATGAGCAGTTCTTC. This codes for CATGLGSYNEQFF. The genes are TRBV24-1 and TRBJ2-1; D unresolved. Trimming left V 9 bases short and J 0 bases short, with 8 bases between. Germline V CDR1 and CDR2: KGHDR, SFDVKD. CDR3 length: 13 amino acids.

On this clonotype itself: A much larger clone lies one base from this, so it may be a read error. The chain is built from TRBV28 and TRBJ2-6; D might be TRBD1 (6 bases). The CDR3 runs 18 residues. Germline lookup yields CDR1 MDHEN and CDR2 SYDVKM. The CDR3 loop reads CASSFLTGPPSGAYVLTF. The CDR3 region has the DNA TGTGCCAGCAGTTTTCTTACAGGGCCCCCCTCTGGGGCCTACGTCCTGACTTTC.

A note on this clonotype: A much larger clone differs from this one at a single base, so this may be a read error. V and J are TRBV10-1 and TRBJ2-7; D call uncertain. Germline assignment: CDR1 WNHNN and CDR2 SYGVQD (reference sequence). The CDR3 sequence is 14 residues long. The CDR3 region has the DNA TGCGCCAGCAGTGAGTCGTCAGCTCGACCCGAGCAGCACTTC. It encodes CASSESSARPEQHF.

Of note for this clonotype: A much larger clone lies one base from this, so it may be a read error. The chain links TRBV24-1 to TRBJ2-3; the D is unclear. The CDR3 is made up of 12 amino acids. Germline V lookup: CDR1 KGHDR, CDR2 SFDVKD. Between the trimmed V and J ends, which lost 5 bases and 2 bases, there was a span of 4 bases. The CDR3 loop reads CATSANTDTQYF. DNA for the CDR3: TGTGCCACCAGTGCCAACACAGATACGCAGTATTTT.

The genes are TRBV7-2 and TRBJ2-7; 7 nucleotides match TRBD1. Unmatched junction bases numbered 13, after V lost 6 bases and J lost 5 bases. CDR3 length: 15 residues. Germline values: CDR1 SGHTA, CDR2 FQGNSA. CDR3 DNA sequence: TGTGCCAGCAGTGTATCGACAGGGTCTCCCCACGAGCAGTACTTC. It is translated as CASSVSTGSPHEQYF.

This clonotype showed up many times. J is TRBJ1-3 and V is TRBV29-1, with TRBD1 identical over 8 bases. The CDR3 spans 17 residues. Germline CDR1 reads SQVTM; CDR2 reads ANQGSEA. V lost 0 bases and J lost 2; bases outside the gene matches: 9. The DNA of the CDR3 is TGCAGCGTTGAAGATATCGGACAGGGACATCCTGGAAACACCATATATTTT. Translating it yields CSVEDIGQGHPGNTIYF.

In this sample, this clonotype turned up a few times. This may be a read error: a much more frequent sequence differs by one nucleotide. This chain uses TRBV12-3 or TRBV12-4 with TRBJ2-2, with a weak D call TRBD2 (5 bases). The CDR3 is 15 residues long. The CDR3 bases are TGTGCCAGCAGTTTTCTGCAACAGAACACCGGGGAGCCGTTTTTT. It encodes CASSFLQQNTGEPFF.

Many counts were recorded for this clonotype. This chain links TRBV7-2 with TRBJ2-3; D may be TRBD1 (5 bases). The CDR3 loop spans 14 amino acids. Deletions cut 5 bases from V and 0 bases from J, with 9 bases between. Germline V CDR1 and CDR2: SGHTA, FQGNSA. CDR3 in DNA: TGTGCCAGCAGCCCCGGACATAGCACAGATACGCAGTATTTT. Translated: CASSPGHSTDTQYF.

This clonotype was observed at least ten times. This chain connects TRBV20-1 to TRBJ2-7; D gene uncertain. This CDR3 is 11 amino acids long. V dropped 6 bases and J dropped 2 bases, with 8 bases sitting between them. Germline V gene lookup returns CDR1 DFQATT and CDR2 SNEGSKA (reference sequence). The CDR3, as DNA: TGCAGTGCCGATATAGCCTACGAGCAGTACTTC. Protein sequence: CSADIAYEQYF.

V usage is TRBV7-3 and J usage is TRBJ2-6; D is ambiguous. The V end lost 1 base, the J end lost 1 base, and 17 bases lay between the germline ends. The CDR3 covers 19 residues. Germline CDR1 reads SGHTA; CDR2 reads FQGTGA. The DNA of the CDR3 is TGTGCCAGCAGCTTAAATCCCCCTCGGCGCATGTCTGGGGCCAACGTCCTGACTTTC. Translated: CASSLNPPRRMSGANVLTF.

This clonotype has a handful of counts. The chain recombines TRBV30 with TRBJ1-2; 8 bases are a match to TRBD1. J was trimmed by 7 bases and V by 1 base; bases with no gene match: 5. This CDR3 spans 13 amino acids. Germline CDR1 and CDR2: GTSNPN and SVGIG (reference sequence). The CDR3 protein is CAWSGQGKSGYTF. CDR3 nucleotide sequence: TGTGCCTGGAGTGGACAGGGGAAATCTGGCTACACCTTC.

Only a few counts were recorded for this clonotype. The rearrangement links TRBV7-3 to TRBJ2-1; tentatively, D is TRBD2 (7 bases). The V gene's germline CDR1 is SGHTA and CDR2 FQGTGA. V was clipped by 3 bases and J by 9 bases, with 15 bases between them. This CDR3 contains 14 residues. CDR3 amino acids: CASSFRGLGGEQFF. CDR3 sequence (DNA): TGTGCCAGCAGCTTCAGAGGACTAGGGGGTGAGCAGTTCTTC.

This clonotype was recorded many times. The chain is built from TRBV19 and TRBJ1-1; possible D gene TRBD1, 6 bases. Germline V gene data show CDR1 as LNHDA and CDR2 as SQIVND (reference sequence). The V and J ends lost 5 bases and 0 bases respectively, with 13 bases between them. CDR3 length: 15 amino acids. The CDR3 loop reads CASSSMDRMNTEAFF. The CDR3 coding sequence is TGTGCCAGTAGTTCCATGGACAGAATGAACACTGAAGCTTTCTTT.

This clonotype was counted many times. V usage is TRBV6-2 or TRBV6-3 and J usage is TRBJ2-2; TRBD1 matches at 10 bases. Germline loops: CDR1 MNHEY, CDR2 SVGEGT. Trimming at V came to 6 bases and at J to 6 bases, leaving 10 bases not matched to a gene. The CDR3 is 16 amino acids. CDR3 protein: CASRGTGERPPGELFF. CDR3 bases: TGTGCCAGCAGAGGGACAGGGGAGCGTCCCCCCGGGGAGCTGTTTTTT.

This clonotype was recorded at least ten times. The V call is TRBV19, the J call TRBJ2-6; 10 bases match TRBD1. CDR1 and CDR2 (germline): LNHDA, SQIVND (reference sequence). The J segment lost 7 bases and the V segment lost 5 bases, leaving 8 bases of the junction unmatched. This CDR3 is 16 amino acids long. The DNA of the CDR3 is TGTGCCAGTAGTCACCGACAGGGGGCAGGTGCCAACGTCCTGACTTTC. It specifies CASSHRQGAGANVLTF.

This rearrangement joins TRBV24-1 to TRBJ2-7, with 8 bases lining up with TRBD1. V lost 5 bases, J lost 5 bases, and 10 bases stayed unmatched. The CDR3 has 15 residues. The V gene's germline CDR1 is KGHDR and CDR2 SFDVKD. Here the CDR3 DNA reads TGTGCCACCAGTGCACCGGCAGGGGGCCAAGACGAGCAGTACTTC. This sequence encodes CATSAPAGGQDEQYF.

This clonotype was counted many times. The chain couples TRBV24-1 to TRBJ1-3, with no clear D. V was clipped by 1 base and J by 4 bases, with 7 bases between them. The length of the CDR3 is 14 residues. Germline CDR1 KGHDR, CDR2 SFDVKD. The CDR3 loop reads CATSDLQSGNTIYF. The CDR3 coding sequence is TGTGCCACCAGTGATTTACAGTCCGGAAACACCATATATTTT.

This clonotype has at least ten counts. The chain employs TRBV4-3 and TRBJ1-1, with 8 positions matching TRBD1. Germline V CDR1 and CDR2: LGHNA, YSLEER. The CDR3 consists of 18 residues. V shed 0 bases, J shed 1 base, and the junction held 10 bases outside the gene matches. CDR3 region: CASSQDGAGGIGNTEAFF. In DNA, the CDR3 is TGCGCCAGCAGCCAAGATGGGGCAGGGGGCATCGGGAACACTGAAGCTTTCTTT.

This clonotype was observed many times. The chain employs TRBV7-9 and TRBJ1-1; TRBD1 matches 8 bases. V shed 6 bases, J shed 5 bases, and the junction held 8 bases outside the gene matches. Per the germline V gene, CDR1 is SEHNR and CDR2 is FQNEAQ (reference sequence). The CDR3 covers 14 residues. The CDR3 loop is CASSQDREGTEAFF. The DNA for the CDR3 is TGTGCCAGCAGTCAGGACAGGGAAGGGACTGAAGCTTTCTTT. Supplemented by reference TRBV7-9 and TRBJ1-1, the full variable domain reads DTGVSQNPRHKITKRGQNVTFRCDPISEHNRLYWYRQTLGQGPEFLTYFQNEAQLEKSRLLSDRFSAERPKGSFSTLEIQRTEQGDSAMYLCASSQDREGTEAFFGQGTRLTVV.

This clonotype was seen ten or more times. The rearrangement links TRBV28 to TRBJ1-5, with D perhaps TRBD1 (5 bases). The germline V and J ends were trimmed by 11 bases and 4 bases, with 12 bases remaining between them. This CDR3 has 12 residues. Per the germline V gene, CDR1 is MDHEN and CDR2 is SYDVKM. The CDR3: CAGKWGNQPQHF. In nucleotides, the CDR3 is TGTGCCGGGAAGTGGGGGAATCAGCCCCAGCATTTT.

In its sample, this clonotype was seen many times. The rearrangement uses TRBV6-1 and TRBJ1-1; no definite D call. Germline loops: CDR1 MNHNS, CDR2 SASEGT. Trimming left V 4 bases short and J 3 bases short, with 15 bases between. The CDR3 runs 15 residues. The CDR3 protein is CASSVPGAPYTEAFF. CDR3 bases: TGTGCCAGCAGTGTCCCGGGAGCTCCTTACACTGAAGCTTTCTTT.

The V call is TRBV11-3, the J call TRBJ1-6; D might be TRBD1 (6 bases). CDR1 and CDR2 from the germline V gene are SGHNT and YENEEA. The CDR3 contains 13 residues. Trimming stripped 8 bases from V and 9 bases from J, with 14 bases between. CDR3 sequence (DNA): TGTGCCAGCTGGGGGGGGCGGGTTTCACCCCTCCACTTT. Encoded protein: CASWGGRVSPLHF.

This clonotype was counted many times. V is TRBV30 and J is TRBJ2-1, with D tentatively TRBD2 (5 bases). The CDR3 extends over 12 amino acids. Germline lookup yields CDR1 GTSNPN and CDR2 SVGIG (reference sequence). V lost 0 bases and J 14 bases, leaving 14 bases between the germline ends. CDR3 sequence (DNA): TGTGCCTGGAGTGTACTGGCGGGCATGGAGTTCTTC. The encoded protein is CAWSVLAGMEFF.

This chain links TRBV20-1 with TRBJ2-1; 10 positions agree with TRBD2. CDR3 length equals 13 residues. V was pared by 7 bases and J by 7 bases, with 7 bases of the junction left unmatched. The germline V gene has CDR1 DFQATT and CDR2 SNEGSKA (reference sequence). CDR3 DNA: TGCAGTGTACGGACTAGCGGCCGGAATGAGCAGTTCTTC. It codes for CSVRTSGRNEQFF.

This clonotype was counted once. This chain joins TRBV20-1 and TRBJ1-1, with no clear D. Trimming cost V 4 bases and J 2 bases, with 14 bases left between them. The CDR3 has 14 amino acids. CDR1 and CDR2 from the germline V gene are DFQATT and SNEGSKA (reference sequence). The CDR3 DNA reads TGCAGTGCTACTCCACTAGACCGTAACACTGAAGCTTTCTTT. Amino acids: CSATPLDRNTEAFF.

The rearrangement uses TRBV19 and TRBJ1-1, with 7 bases identical to TRBD1. Per the germline V gene, CDR1 is LNHDA and CDR2 is SQIVND (reference sequence). This CDR3 is built from 11 residues. V lost 10 bases to trimming and J lost 10 bases; unmatched junction nucleotides: 9. Here the CDR3 DNA reads TGTGCCACCACCAGGGGGGTCGGAGCTTTCTTT. Protein product: CATTRGVGAFF.

In its sample, this clonotype was seen a few times. The CDR3 sequence is CATSLGLGGNQPQHF. DNA for the CDR3: TGTGCCACCAGCCTCGGGCTAGGGGGCAATCAGCCCCAGCATTTT. The chain combines TRBV15 with TRBJ1-5; tentatively, D is TRBD1 (5 bases). Germline lookup yields CDR1 LNHNV and CDR2 YYDKDF (reference sequence). The CDR3 length is 15 residues. Between the trimmed V and J ends, which lost 5 bases and 2 bases, there was a span of 13 bases. Supplemented by reference TRBV15 and TRBJ1-5, the full variable domain reads DAMVIQNPRYQVTQFGKPVTLSCSQTLNHNVMYWYQQKSSQAPKLLFHYYDKDFNNEADTPDNFQSRRPNTSFCFLDIRSPGLGDTAMYLCATSLGLGGNQPQHFGDGTRLSIL.

In its sample, this clonotype was seen once. The gene calls are TRBV30 and TRBJ1-5; tentatively, D is TRBD1 (5 bases). This CDR3 has 13 amino acids. Trimming shortened V by 4 bases and J by 3 bases, and 10 bases separated the two germline ends. Per the germline V gene, CDR1 is GTSNPN and CDR2 is SVGIG (reference sequence). The CDR3 nucleotides are TGTGCCTGGACCTTAGGGGCCAATCAGCCCCAGCATTTT. As protein: CAWTLGANQPQHF.

This clonotype was counted many times. The chain carries TRBV2 and TRBJ1-1; D may be TRBD1 (5 bases). Trimming removed 6 bases from V and 1 base from J, with 9 bases in between. CDR1 and CDR2 from the germline V gene are SNHLY and FYNNEI. The CDR3 consists of 13 residues. CDR3 amino acids: CASRGRENTEAFF. CDR3 coding DNA: TGTGCCAGCAGGGGCAGGGAGAACACTGAAGCTTTCTTT.

This clonotype was counted ten times or more. The V gene is TRBV5-1, the J gene TRBJ1-1; D is undetermined. The CDR3 contains 17 residues. Trimming cost V 4 bases and J 3 bases, with 22 bases left between them. Per the germline V gene, CDR1 is SGHRS and CDR2 is YFSETQ. CDR3 sequence (DNA): TGCGCCAGCAGCCCGATCGGCCGGGCCCGCTTTGACACTGAAGCTTTCTTT. Residues: CASSPIGRARFDTEAFF.

To note about this clonotype: With a much larger clone just one base away, this may be a read error. V is TRBV29-1 and J is TRBJ2-2, with 11 bases fitting TRBD2. CDR3 length equals 18 residues. Looked up from germline, CDR1 is SQVTM and CDR2 is ANQGSEA. The CDR3 DNA sequence: TGCAGCGTTGGTCATTCTCATGGGCTAGCGGGAGGTACCGGGGAGCCGTTTTTT. As protein: CSVGHSHGLAGGTGEPFF.